The rows below give T cell receptor beta chains drawn from one sample of a study of shared clonotypes between healthy human individuals. The method was immunoSEQ multiplex PCR; TCRdb's version includes in-frame clones alone and lacks a portion of them. This table holds fewer than 3 million clones, less than 95% found once. Sample: naive CD4+ T cells from PBMCs. These TCRs come from a man aged 18 to 29 in good health. Some clones in this sample may be carry-over from other donors' samples. CDR3s include the opening cysteine and the closing phenylalanine or tryptophan. Fields, in order: V gene, D gene, clone size, J gene, CDR3 length, CDR3 DNA, CDR3 protein. The D gene is left open where the match is weak. Clone size appears in some rows only: once, few, many, or a class for an expanded clone.

V: TRBV5-6
D: NA
size: NA
J: TRBJ2-2
length: 13
DNA: TGTGCCAGCAGCTTCGACCGGAGCGGGGAGCTGTTTTTT
CDR3: CASSFDRSGELFF

V: TRBV7-2
D: NA
size: NA
J: TRBJ2-5
length: 10
DNA: TGTGCCAGCAGCTTGGGCACCCAGTACTTC
CDR3: CASSLGTQYF

V: TRBV5-1
D: NA
size: NA
J: TRBJ1-5
length: 13
DNA: TGCGCCAGCAGCTTGGACGGAAATCAGCCCCAGCATTTT
CDR3: CASSLDGNQPQHF

V: TRBV5-1
D: TRBD2
size: NA
J: TRBJ2-2
length: 17
DNA: TGCGCCAGCAGCTTGCCGGGGACTAGCGGGAACACCGGGGAGCTGTTTTTT
CDR3: CASSLPGTSGNTGELFF

V: TRBV5-4
D: NA
size: NA
J: TRBJ2-3
length: 15
DNA: TGTGCCAGCAGCTTGTCGGGGAGGCGGGCAGATACGCAGTATTTT
CDR3: CASSLSGRRADTQYF

V: TRBV7-3
D: NA
size: NA
J: TRBJ1-5
length: 17
DNA: TGTGCCAGCAGCTTCGGGCCGTCTCCTTATAGCAATCAGCCCCAGCATTTT
CDR3: CASSFGPSPYSNQPQHF

V: TRBV4-2
D: NA
size: NA
J: TRBJ1-1
length: 14
DNA: TGTGCCAGCAGCCAACCCCTTTTGAACACTGAAGCTTTCTTT
CDR3: CASSQPLLNTEAFF

V: TRBV6-1
D: TRBD1
size: once
J: TRBJ1-2
length: 11
DNA: TGTGCCAGCACCGGGACAGGGCACAACACCTTC
CDR3: CASTGTGHNTF

V: TRBV27
D: TRBD2
size: NA
J: TRBJ2-1
length: 16
DNA: TGTGCCAGCAGTTTATCGCCCAGCGGGGGGGAGAATGAGCAGTTCTTC
CDR3: CASSLSPSGGENEQFF

V: TRBV23-1
D: NA
size: NA
J: TRBJ2-5
length: 17
DNA: TGCGCCAGCAGTCAATCACTGCTCGGGGGGCGCGAGGAGACCCAGTACTTC
CDR3: CASSQSLLGGREETQYF

V: TRBV9
D: NA
size: once
J: TRBJ2-6
length: 19
DNA: TGTGCCAGCAGCGTAGGTCCGTTCTCCCAATCAGGTGGGGCCAACGTCCTGACTTTC
CDR3: CASSVGPFSQSGGANVLTF

V: TRBV10-3
D: NA
size: NA
J: TRBJ2-1
length: 14
DNA: TGTGCCATCGCCTCTCCTCGCTCAAACAATGAGCAGTTCTTC
CDR3: CAIASPRSNNEQFF

V: TRBV7-9
D: TRBD2
size: NA
J: TRBJ2-7
length: 16
DNA: TGTGCCAGCAGCCTTTGGGGGGGAGGGAGCTCCTACGAGCAGTACTTC
CDR3: CASSLWGGGSSYEQYF

V: TRBV10-3
D: NA
size: NA
J: TRBJ2-1
length: 15
DNA: TGTGCCTTGGCGTCCCCTAACTCGCAAAGAAATGAGCAGTTCTTC
CDR3: CALASPNSQRNEQFF

V: TRBV5-4
D: TRBD2
size: NA
J: TRBJ2-7
length: 15
DNA: TGTGCCAGCAGCTCCAGGACTAGCGGGAGCTACGAGCAGTACTTC
CDR3: CASSSRTSGSYEQYF

V: TRBV6-5
D: TRBD2
size: NA
J: TRBJ2-1
length: 16
DNA: TGTGCCAGCAGTTTCAGCGGGATAGGGTCCTACAATGAGCAGTTCTTC
CDR3: CASSFSGIGSYNEQFF

V: TRBV4-1
D: NA
size: NA
J: TRBJ2-2
length: 13
DNA: TGCGCCAGCAGCCAAGAATCGTGGGGTGTCCATGTTTTT
CDR3: CASSQESWGVHVF

V: TRBV7-9
D: TRBD2
size: NA
J: TRBJ2-7
length: 14
DNA: TGTGCCAGCAGCCAGGGACTAGCGGGCTACGAGCAGTACTTC
CDR3: CASSQGLAGYEQYF

V: TRBV7-8
D: NA
size: NA
J: TRBJ1-5
length: 15
DNA: TGTGCCAGCAGCCCCGACACCTATTACAATCAGCCCCAGCATTTT
CDR3: CASSPDTYYNQPQHF

V: TRBV6-5
D: NA
size: NA
J: TRBJ2-2
length: 15
DNA: TGTGCCAGCAGCTATAGACAGACGAACACCGGGGAGCTGTTTTTT
CDR3: CASSYRQTNTGELFF

V: TRBV29-1
D: NA
size: NA
J: TRBJ1-4
length: 14
DNA: TGCAGCGTTGCAGGCACCGGCGGTAATGAAAAACTGTTTTTT
CDR3: CSVAGTGGNEKLFF

V: TRBV20-1
D: NA
size: NA
J: TRBJ2-1
length: 10
DNA: TGCAGTGTAGGGCTGAATGAGCAGTTCTTC
CDR3: CSVGLNEQFF

V: TRBV5-1
D: TRBD2
size: NA
J: TRBJ2-5
length: 15
DNA: TGCGCCAGCAGCTTGAGACTAGCGAGGCAAGAGACCCAGTACTTC
CDR3: CASSLRLARQETQYF

V: TRBV11-2
D: TRBD2
size: NA
J: TRBJ2-1
length: 15
DNA: TGTGCCAGCAGCTTAGGGCTAGCGGCTTACAATGAGCAGTTCTTC
CDR3: CASSLGLAAYNEQFF

V: TRBV28
D: TRBD2
size: NA
J: TRBJ2-7
length: 15
DNA: TGTGCCAGCAGTTCTAGCGGGAGGGCTACTTACGAGCAGTACTTC
CDR3: CASSSSGRATYEQYF

V: TRBV5-1
D: NA
size: NA
J: TRBJ1-1
length: 13
DNA: TGCGCCAGCAGCTCACAGGGGAACACTGAAGCTTTCTTT
CDR3: CASSSQGNTEAFF

V: TRBV11-3
D: TRBD2
size: NA
J: TRBJ2-1
length: 20
DNA: TGTGCCAGCAGCTTAGACCCACCTGGGGGGGGAGGCAGCTCCTACAATGAGCAGTTCTTC
CDR3: CASSLDPPGGGGSSYNEQFF

V: TRBV4-1
D: TRBD1
size: NA
J: TRBJ1-4
length: 16
DNA: TGCGCCAGCAGCCAAGAGATAGGGGGCGCGATCGAAAAACTGTTTTTT
CDR3: CASSQEIGGAIEKLFF

V: TRBV28
D: NA
size: once
J: TRBJ1-2
length: 13
DNA: TGTGCCAGCAGTTTGGGACGGCTCTATGGCTACACCTTC
CDR3: CASSLGRLYGYTF

V: TRBV27
D: TRBD1
size: NA
J: TRBJ1-5
length: 17
DNA: TGTGCCAGCAGCACCCTCGGCGGACAGGTTAGCAATCAGCCCCAGCATTTT
CDR3: CASSTLGGQVSNQPQHF

V: TRBV29-1
D: TRBD1
size: NA
J: TRBJ1-1
length: 14
DNA: TGCAGCGTTCGCCGAGACAGGGACGGCACTGAAGCTTTCTTT
CDR3: CSVRRDRDGTEAFF

V: TRBV6-5
D: NA
size: NA
J: TRBJ1-1
length: 14
DNA: TGTGCCAGCAGTTACTCGGAGAGGGGGACTGAAGCTTTCTTT
CDR3: CASSYSERGTEAFF

V: TRBV11-2
D: NA
size: NA
J: TRBJ2-1
length: 16
DNA: TGTGCCAGCAGCTTCGCCCGGGACGGCTCCTACAATGAGCAGTTCTTC
CDR3: CASSFARDGSYNEQFF

V: TRBV11-1
D: NA
size: NA
J: TRBJ2-7
length: 14
DNA: TGTGCCAGCAGCCCTGGCGCGGGGCTCTACGAGCAGTACTTC
CDR3: CASSPGAGLYEQYF

V: TRBV27
D: NA
size: once
J: TRBJ2-2
length: 14
DNA: TGTGCCTCGTCCAATAGAGGGGGAGCCGGGGAGCTGTTTTTT
CDR3: CASSNRGGAGELFF

V: TRBV10-3
D: NA
size: NA
J: TRBJ2-7
length: 13
DNA: TGTGCCATCATGGCTAGCAGGGGAGGAGAGCAGTACTTC
CDR3: CAIMASRGGEQYF